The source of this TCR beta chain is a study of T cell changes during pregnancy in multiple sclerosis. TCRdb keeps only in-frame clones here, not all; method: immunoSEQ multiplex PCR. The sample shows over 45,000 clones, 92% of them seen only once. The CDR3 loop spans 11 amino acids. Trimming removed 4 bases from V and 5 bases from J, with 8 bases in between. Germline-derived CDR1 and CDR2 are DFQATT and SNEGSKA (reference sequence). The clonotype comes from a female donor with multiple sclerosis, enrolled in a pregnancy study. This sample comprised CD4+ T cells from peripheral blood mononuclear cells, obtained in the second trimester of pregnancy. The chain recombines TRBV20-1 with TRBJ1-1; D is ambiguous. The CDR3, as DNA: TGCAGTGCTACCGGAGCAACTGAAGCTTTCTTT. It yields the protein CSATGATEAFF.